The 32 T cell receptor beta chains given below trace back to one sample, sequenced in a study of blood T cell repertoires in COVID-19. Here immunoSEQ multiplex PCR was the method, and the copy in TCRdb shows in-frame clones only, minus some. Of around 470,000 clones in the sample, less than 95% are singletons; the top ten hold approximately 0.55%. Sequenced input: PBMCs or T cells enriched from blood (not recorded which). Receptor source: a young man who had recovered from COVID-19.

This chain joins TRBV19 and TRBJ1-3; D not certain. This CDR3 is built from 14 residues. V shed 10 bases and J shed 0 bases, with 13 bases lying between them. Per germline, CDR1 LNHDA and CDR2 SQIVND (reference sequence). For the CDR3, the DNA is TGTGCCACCTCGGACTTAAACTCTGGAAACACCATATATTTT. Translated, it gives CATSDLNSGNTIYF.

V and J are TRBV7-8 and TRBJ2-7; 7 bases line up with TRBD1. Germline V gives CDR1 SGHVS, CDR2 FQNEAQ. This CDR3 comprises 14 residues. With 5 bases clipped from V and 3 bases from J, the junction kept 7 bases outside the gene matches. CDR3 region: CASSQGDEDYEQYF. CDR3 sequence (DNA): TGTGCCAGCAGCCAGGGGGATGAGGACTACGAGCAGTACTTC.

V and J are TRBV3-1 (or the pseudogene TRBV3-2) and TRBJ2-2; the D gene is possibly TRBD2 (5 bases). CDR1 and CDR2 (germline): LGHDT, YNNKEL (reference sequence). The V gene lost 1 base and the J gene lost 0 bases, with 12 bases spanning the gap. The CDR3 length is 17 residues. The CDR3 spells CASSQAGIASNTGELFF. As DNA, the CDR3 is TGTGCCAGCAGCCAAGCCGGGATAGCCTCGAACACCGGGGAGCTGTTTTTT.

This clone was found a few times. CDR3 loop: CASSPSFSAGRGTEAFF. The CDR3 coding sequence is TGTGCCAGCAGCCCTTCGTTCTCGGCTGGGAGGGGGACTGAAGCTTTCTTT. This chain uses TRBV7-9 with TRBJ1-1; tentative D call: TRBD1 (6 bases). Per germline, CDR1 SEHNR and CDR2 FQNEAQ (reference sequence). The CDR3 loop spans 17 amino acids. V dropped 5 bases and J dropped 5 bases, with 24 bases sitting between them.

The chain is built from TRBV6-1 and TRBJ1-4, with TRBD1 as a possible D gene (6 bases). CDR1 is MNHNS, CDR2 SASEGT, per germline. V shed 0 bases and J shed 12 bases, with 14 bases lying between them. The CDR3 runs 14 residues. The CDR3 bases are TGTGCCAGCAGTGAAGCGTGGGGGCTCGAGGAACTGTTTTTT. Translation: CASSEAWGLEELFF.

This chain links TRBV9 with TRBJ1-6; 9 bases match TRBD1. With V trimmed by 2 bases and J by 5 bases, 2 bases remained unmatched. Per germline, CDR1 SGDLS and CDR2 YYNGEE. There are 15 residues in the CDR3. CDR3 sequence: CASSVRTGDNSPLHF. The CDR3 nucleotides read TGTGCCAGCAGCGTGAGGACAGGGGATAATTCACCCCTCCACTTT.

The chain joins TRBV19 to TRBJ2-5; 9 bases fit TRBD1. V dropped 4 bases and J dropped 3; count of bases not matched to a gene: 6. There are 15 residues in the CDR3. Per germline, CDR1 LNHDA and CDR2 SQIVND (reference sequence). CDR3 sequence: CASSTLGQGKETQYF. The CDR3 bases are TGTGCCAGTAGTACCCTTGGACAGGGGAAAGAGACCCAGTACTTC. The full variable domain, in which reference TRBV19 and TRBJ2-5 provide the parts outside the CDR3, is DGGITQSPKYLFRKEGQNVTLSCEQNLNHDAMYWYRQDPGQGLRLIYYSQIVNDFQKGDIAEGYSVSREKKESFPLTVTSAQKNPTAFYLCASSTLGQGKETQYFGPGTRLLVL.

This chain uses TRBV5-1 with TRBJ1-1; perhaps TRBD1 as D (6 bases). Trimming took off 7 bases at V and 4 bases at J, with 26 bases between the two ends. Germline CDR1 and CDR2: SGHRS and YFSETQ. The CDR3 loop spans 17 amino acids. The DNA for the CDR3 is TGCGCCAGCCTCGCCCCAATTCAGAACAGGGTGGGCACTGAAGCTTTCTTT. Translating gives CASLAPIQNRVGTEAFF.

The gene calls are TRBV5-1 and TRBJ1-4, with D perhaps TRBD1 (6 bases). The length of the CDR3 is 14 residues. The germline CDR1 and CDR2 sequences are SGHRS and YFSETQ. Trimming took off 4 bases at V and 7 bases at J, with 14 bases between the two ends. This CDR3 is CASSTSGTSEKLFF. CDR3 nucleotides: TGCGCCAGCAGCACCTCCGGGACAAGTGAAAAACTGTTTTTT.

This clone was counted only a few times. The CDR3: CASSVRKQGVGDGYTF. CDR3 in DNA: TGTGCCAGCAGTGTACGAAAACAGGGGGTTGGGGATGGCTACACCTTC. The chain links TRBV2 to TRBJ1-2; 8 nucleotides agree with TRBD1. In germline, CDR1 is SNHLY, CDR2 FYNNEI. With 4 bases clipped from V and 6 bases from J, the junction kept 13 bases outside the gene matches. The CDR3 length is 16 residues.

V gene TRBV19 combines with J gene TRBJ2-2; no firm D call. CDR1 and CDR2 (germline): LNHDA, SQIVND (reference sequence). The CDR3 is made up of 14 amino acids. Deletions cut 1 base from V and 4 bases from J, with 7 bases between. The CDR3 sequence is CASSIGPLTGELFF. In nucleotides, the CDR3 is TGTGCCAGTAGTATAGGGCCGCTCACCGGGGAGCTGTTTTTT.

The gene calls are TRBV23-1 and TRBJ2-5; 7 positions match TRBD2. TRBV23-1 is sorted into the ORF group, with uncertain function. V was pared by 4 bases and J by 1 base, with 6 bases of the junction left unmatched. The CDR3 has 15 amino acids. The CDR3 region is CASSPWGGFQETQYF. The CDR3 DNA follows: TGCGCCAGCAGTCCGTGGGGGGGATTCCAAGAGACCCAGTACTTC.

This chain joins TRBV5-1 and TRBJ1-6; 8 nucleotides align to TRBD1. Losses at the gene ends were 5 bases for V and 15 bases for J; bases not matched to a gene: 13. From germline, CDR1 is SGHRS and CDR2 YFSETQ. The CDR3 contains 14 residues. This CDR3 reads CASSNGQGLDYLHF. CDR3 in DNA: TGCGCCAGCAGTAACGGACAGGGTCTCGATTACCTCCACTTT.

The rearrangement links TRBV3-1 (or the pseudogene TRBV3-2) to TRBJ2-7; D is unresolved. Trimming cost V 3 bases and J 5 bases, with 14 bases left between them. The CDR3 spans 14 residues. CDR1 LGHDT and CDR2 YNNKEL come from the germline V gene (reference sequence). DNA of the CDR3: TGTGCCAGCAGCCAGTCGGCTAGATCCCACGAGCAGTACTTC. Translated: CASSQSARSHEQYF.

The CDR3, as DNA: TGTGCCTGGAGTGTTTATATAGGAGTTGAAAAACTGTTTTTT. Translating gives CAWSVYIGVEKLFF. V is TRBV30 and J is TRBJ1-4; D is unresolved. The CDR3 length is 14 residues. Germline-derived CDR1 and CDR2 are GTSNPN and SVGIG (reference sequence). V gave up 0 bases and J gave up 7 bases, with 12 bases separating them. The complete variable domain, with remaining parts taken from reference TRBV30 and TRBJ1-4, reads SQTIHQWPATLVQPVGSPLSLECTVEGTSNPNLYWYRQAAGRGLQLLFYSVGIGQISSEVPQNLSASRPQDRQFILSSKKLLLSDSGFYLCAWSVYIGVEKLFFGSGTQLSVL.

The chain recombines TRBV11-2 with TRBJ1-1; D may be TRBD1 (5 bases). Germline V lookup: CDR1 SGHAT, CDR2 FQNNGV. The CDR3 extends over 13 amino acids. Trimming cost V 4 bases and J 3 bases, with 9 bases left between them. The CDR3 loop is CASSSSGYTEAFF. DNA for the CDR3: TGTGCCAGCAGCTCCTCAGGGTACACTGAAGCTTTCTTT.

The chain employs TRBV18 and TRBJ1-2; TRBD1 is a possible D gene (5 bases). CDR1 is KGHSH, CDR2 LQKENI, per germline. This CDR3 has 14 residues. V shed 8 bases and J shed 6 bases, with 19 bases lying between them. In nucleotides, the CDR3 is TGTGCCAGCAGAGCCTCCGGGACTTATAATGGCTACACCTTC. Translation: CASRASGTYNGYTF.

This clone was seen just once. This chain uses TRBV16 with TRBJ2-7; 9 bases are a match to TRBD2. The CDR3 runs 14 residues. Looked up from germline, CDR1 is KGHSY and CDR2 is FQNENV. Trimming removed 2 bases from V and 4 bases from J; junction bases left unmatched: 3. In nucleotides, the CDR3 is TGTGCCAGCAGCCAACTAGCGGGAATTTACGAGCAGTACTTC. Protein: CASSQLAGIYEQYF.

The chain employs TRBV19 and TRBJ1-2; D uncertain. CDR3 length equals 15 residues. Trimming removed 6 bases at V and 6 bases at J, with 20 bases between. Germline V gene lookup returns CDR1 LNHDA and CDR2 SQIVND (reference sequence). The CDR3 spells CASSPPAGLSDGYTF. Written as DNA, the CDR3 is TGTGCCAGTAGCCCCCCGGCGGGGTTGAGTGATGGCTACACCTTC.

CDR3 sequence: CASSLKGRGNTEAFF. The CDR3 region has the DNA TGTGCCAGCAGCTTAAAGGGTCGGGGAAACACTGAAGCTTTCTTT. This sequence joins TRBV7-3 and TRBJ1-1; no clear D gene. The V gene's germline CDR1 is SGHTA and CDR2 FQGTGA. The CDR3 runs 15 residues. V was cut by 1 base and J by 2 bases, with 11 bases left in between.

The chain combines TRBV7-9 with TRBJ1-1; a weak D match, TRBD1 (6 bases). The germline CDR1 and CDR2 sequences are SEHNR and FQNEAQ (reference sequence). This CDR3 is 14 amino acids long. The V gene lost 7 bases and the J gene lost 5 bases, with 17 bases spanning the gap. CDR3 in DNA: TGTGCCAGCACCAATCAGGGGCTGGAGACTGAAGCTTTCTTT. The encoded protein is CASTNQGLETEAFF. Filled out from reference TRBV7-9 and TRBJ1-1, the complete variable domain reads DTGVSQNPRHKITKRGQNVTFRCDPISEHNRLYWYRQTLGQGPEFLTYFQNEAQLEKSRLLSDRFSAERPKGSFSTLEIQRTEQGDSAMYLCASTNQGLETEAFFGQGTRLTVV.

The rearrangement uses TRBV28 and TRBJ1-4; possibly TRBD1 for D (5 bases). The CDR3 loop spans 15 amino acids. V was cut by 5 bases and J by 8 bases, with 18 bases left in between. Germline CDR1 reads MDHEN; CDR2 reads SYDVKM. CDR3 protein: CASSPLGGVLEKLFF. For the CDR3, the DNA is TGTGCCAGCAGTCCATTGGGGGGAGTACTAGAAAAACTGTTTTTT. The entire variable domain, with the rest obtained from reference TRBV28 and TRBJ1-4, is as follows: DVKVTQSSRYLVKRTGEKVFLECVQDMDHENMFWYRQDPGLGLRLIYFSYDVKMKEKGDIPEGYSVSREKKERFSLILESASTNQTSMYLCASSPLGGVLEKLFFGSGTQLSVL.

The count of this clone is one. The chain is built from TRBV19 and TRBJ1-4; D is unclear. V gave up 0 bases and J gave up 8 bases, with 10 bases separating them. The germline V gene encodes CDR1 LNHDA and CDR2 SQIVND (reference sequence). The CDR3 spans 14 residues. The CDR3 nucleotides read TGTGCCAGTAGTATAGATCTCGGGATCGAAAAACTGTTTTTT. This encodes CASSIDLGIEKLFF.

The gene calls are TRBV28 and TRBJ2-3; possible D gene TRBD2, 6 bases. Germline V gene lookup returns CDR1 MDHEN and CDR2 SYDVKM. V lost 4 bases to trimming and J lost 3 bases, with 11 bases between them. This CDR3 spans 14 amino acids. The CDR3 sequence: CASSWRELTDTQYF. DNA for the CDR3: TGTGCCAGCAGTTGGAGGGAGTTAACAGATACGCAGTATTTT.

The rearrangement joins TRBV7-8 to TRBJ1-2; the match to TRBD1 covers 8 bases. This CDR3 has 17 residues. With 6 bases clipped from V and 2 bases from J, the junction kept 14 bases outside the gene matches. Germline-derived CDR1 and CDR2 are SGHVS and FQNEAQ. CDR3 sequence: CASRLGVSGGWNYGYTF. DNA of the CDR3: TGTGCCAGCAGATTGGGGGTCTCAGGGGGCTGGAACTATGGCTACACCTTC.

V usage is TRBV25-1 and J usage is TRBJ2-2, with D perhaps TRBD2 (5 bases). V lost 5 bases and J 3 bases, leaving 16 bases between the germline ends. The germline CDR1 and CDR2 sequences are MGHDK and SYGVNS. CDR3 length: 16 amino acids. The CDR3 region is CASSFRFLEDTGELFF. CDR3 nucleotide sequence: TGTGCCAGCAGTTTCCGATTCTTGGAGGACACCGGGGAGCTGTTTTTT. Filled out from reference TRBV25-1 and TRBJ2-2, the complete variable domain reads EADIYQTPRYLVIGTGKKITLECSQTMGHDKMYWYQQDPGMELHLIHYSYGVNSTEKGDLSSESTVSRIRTEHFPLTLESARPSHTSQYLCASSFRFLEDTGELFFGEGSRLTVL.

The V call is TRBV5-6, the J call TRBJ2-7; 10 nucleotides line up with TRBD1. V shed 4 bases and J 4 bases; nucleotides not matched to a gene: 2. The CDR3 loop spans 13 amino acids. Germline V CDR1 and CDR2: SGHDT, YYEEEE. CDR3 residues: CASSRDRGYEQYF. The DNA of the CDR3 is TGTGCCAGCAGCAGGGACAGGGGATACGAGCAGTACTTC.

The V gene is TRBV11-2, the J gene TRBJ1-1; 7 nucleotides agree with TRBD1. From germline, CDR1 is SGHAT and CDR2 FQNNGV. Trimming cost V 6 bases and J 1 base; bases outside gene matches: 11. This CDR3 is 16 amino acids long. The CDR3 coding sequence is TGTGCCAGCAGACCTATCCGACAGGGCGGGAACACTGAAGCTTTCTTT. This translates into CASRPIRQGGNTEAFF.

J is TRBJ2-1 and V is TRBV7-3, with 11 bases lining up with TRBD1. Germline CDR1 is SGHTA and CDR2 is FQGTGA. Germline trimming cut 2 bases from V and 9 bases from J; bases unmatched to any gene: 12. The CDR3 spans 17 residues. The CDR3 sequence is CASSLLGQGALVTEQFF. The CDR3 coding sequence is TGTGCCAGCAGCTTACTTGGACAGGGGGCGCTTGTGACTGAGCAGTTCTTC.

V usage is TRBV12-5 and J usage is TRBJ1-4; 8 bases fit TRBD1. The CDR3 has 14 amino acids. The germline V gene encodes CDR1 LGHNT and CDR2 FRNRAP. J was trimmed by 8 bases and V by 6 bases; bases with no gene match: 8. This CDR3 reads CASGPGQGGEKLFF. For the CDR3, the DNA is TGTGCTAGTGGACCTGGACAGGGAGGGGAAAAACTGTTTTTT.

The chain recombines TRBV6-5 with TRBJ1-1; D not resolved. V was shortened by 2 bases and J by 8 bases, with 15 bases between the two germline ends. This CDR3 has 14 residues. From germline, CDR1 is MNHEY and CDR2 SVGAGI. This CDR3 is CASSYGWGESEAFF. In nucleotides, the CDR3 is TGTGCCAGCAGTTACGGGTGGGGAGAGTCCGAAGCTTTCTTT.

The chain couples TRBV9 to TRBJ1-4; weak D call: TRBD1 (5 bases). The V and J ends lost 0 bases and 2 bases respectively, with 8 bases between them. The CDR3 is made up of 15 amino acids. Germline V gives CDR1 SGDLS, CDR2 YYNGEE. CDR3 nucleotide sequence: TGTGCCAGCAGCGTAGCCGCAGGGACTAATGAAAAACTGTTTTTT. As protein: CASSVAAGTNEKLFF.